The 9 T cell receptor beta chains below come from one sample, sequenced in a study of chemoradiotherapy in HPV16-positive cancers. The assay was immunoSEQ multiplex PCR, and TCRdb's table has in-frame clones only and misses some. The table records around 53,000 clones, roughly 90% of them present only once. The source material was blood, sampled from a patient who underwent chemoradiotherapy. These receptors came from a human donor with HPV-associated anogenital cancer.

This clone was seen once. The V and J genes are TRBV5-4 and TRBJ2-3; 8 bases are a match to TRBD2. V lost 3 bases and J lost 2; bases outside the gene matches: 5. This CDR3 spans 15 amino acids. Germline CDR1 reads SGHNT; CDR2 reads YYREEE (reference sequence). The chain's CDR3 is CASSSLAGPTDTQYF. The CDR3, as DNA: TGTGCCAGCAGCTCCTTAGCGGGACCCACAGATACGCAGTATTTT.

The rearrangement uses TRBV5-8 and TRBJ2-1; 7 bases fit TRBD2. V lost 0 bases, J lost 5 bases, and 2 bases stayed unmatched. The CDR3 has 14 amino acids. CDR1 and CDR2 from the germline V gene are SGHTS and YDEGEE. The CDR3 spells CASSLALADNEQFF. The CDR3 region has the DNA TGTGCCAGCAGCTTGGCCCTAGCGGACAATGAGCAGTTCTTC.

This sequence joins TRBV5-4 and TRBJ1-3; D is undetermined. Trimming left V 0 bases short and J 7 bases short, with 8 bases between. The CDR3 has 13 residues. CDR1 and CDR2 from the germline V gene are SGHNT and YYREEE (reference sequence). CDR3 residues: CASSLVYENTIYF. The CDR3 coding sequence is TGTGCCAGCAGCTTGGTTTATGAGAACACCATATATTTT.

The genes are TRBV27 and TRBJ1-1; no firm D call. CDR1 is MNHEY and CDR2 is SMNVEV in the germline V gene (reference sequence). Trimming took off 9 bases at V and 5 bases at J, with 16 bases between the two ends. This CDR3 contains 13 residues. CDR3 DNA sequence: TGTGCCAGTTCGAGCCAGGTGAGGACTGAAGCTTTCTTT. Encoded protein: CASSSQVRTEAFF.

In this sample, this clone turned up a few times. This chain connects TRBV7-9 to TRBJ2-3; D not certain. Trimming removed 3 bases from V and 4 bases from J, with 2 bases in between. The CDR3 spans 11 residues. Germline CDR1 SEHNR, CDR2 FQNEAQ (reference sequence). The CDR3 nucleotides read TGTGCCAGCAGCTTCGCAGATACGCAGTATTTT. As protein: CASSFADTQYF. The entire variable domain, with the rest obtained from reference TRBV7-9 and TRBJ2-3, is as follows: DTGVSQNPRHKITKRGQNVTFRCDPISEHNRLYWYRQTLGQGPEFLTYFQNEAQLEKSRLLSDRFSAERPKGSFSTLEIQRTEQGDSAMYLCASSFADTQYFGPGTRLTVL.

In DNA form, the CDR3 reads TGTGCCAGCAGCCCCGGGACTAGCGGTTTCTACGAGCAGTACTTC. It specifies CASSPGTSGFYEQYF. The rearrangement links TRBV5-6 to TRBJ2-7, with 11 bases fitting TRBD2. Germline V gene sequence: CDR1 SGHDT, CDR2 YYEEEE. The length of the CDR3 is 15 residues. V shed 4 bases and J 3 bases; nucleotides not matched to a gene: 6.

With regard to this clone: The junction shows a germline mismatch at one end, possibly a read error. This chain links TRBV30 with TRBJ2-7; 7 bases agree with TRBD1. The CDR3 loop spans 14 amino acids. Germline CDR1 reads GTSNPN; CDR2 reads SVGIG (reference sequence). The CDR3 DNA is TGTGCCTGGAGTAGGGGGCTAATAGGCTACGGGCAGTACTTC. Translation: CAWSRGLIGYGQYF.

The chain is built from TRBV29-1 and TRBJ2-3, with 10 bases lining up with TRBD2. Germline V CDR1 and CDR2: SQVTM, ANQGSEA. This CDR3 is 15 amino acids long. The V and J ends lost 0 bases and 4 bases, in that order; junction bases with no gene match: 4. Here the CDR3 DNA reads TGCAGCGTTGAAGACGAGCGGGGGGGCCCAGATACGCAGTATTTT. It is translated as CSVEDERGGPDTQYF.

The gene calls are TRBV5-5 and TRBJ2-5; a weak D match, TRBD1 (5 bases). The CDR3 is made up of 14 amino acids. Germline CDR1 SGHKS, CDR2 YYEKEE (reference sequence). With 4 bases removed from V and 3 bases from J, the gap between germline ends came to 13 bases. This CDR3 is CASSDAGLEETQYF. The CDR3 bases are TGTGCCAGCAGCGATGCAGGGTTAGAAGAGACCCAGTACTTC.